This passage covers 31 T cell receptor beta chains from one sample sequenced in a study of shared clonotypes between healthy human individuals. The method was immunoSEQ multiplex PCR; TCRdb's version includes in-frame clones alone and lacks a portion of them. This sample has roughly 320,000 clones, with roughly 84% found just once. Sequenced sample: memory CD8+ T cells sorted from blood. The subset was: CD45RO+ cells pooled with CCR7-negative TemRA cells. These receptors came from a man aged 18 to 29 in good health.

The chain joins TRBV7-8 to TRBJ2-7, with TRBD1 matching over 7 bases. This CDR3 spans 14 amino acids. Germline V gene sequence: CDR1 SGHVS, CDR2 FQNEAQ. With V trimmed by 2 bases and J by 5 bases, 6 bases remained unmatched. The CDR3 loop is CASSLWTGIDEQYF. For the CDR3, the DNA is TGTGCCAGCAGCTTATGGACAGGAATCGACGAGCAGTACTTC. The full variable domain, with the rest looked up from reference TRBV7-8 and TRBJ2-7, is GAGVSQSPRYKVAKRGQDVALRCDPISGHVSLFWYQQALGQGPEFLTYFQNEAQLDKSGLPSDRFFAERPEGSVSTLKIQRTQQEDSAVYLCASSLWTGIDEQYFGPGTRLTVT.

The CDR3 is CASSPGTGLYEQYF. CDR3 DNA: TGTGCCAGCTCACCAGGGACAGGGTTATACGAGCAGTACTTC. The chain employs TRBV18 and TRBJ2-7; 9 nucleotides line up with TRBD1. The CDR3 totals 14 residues. V shed 2 bases and J 4 bases; nucleotides not matched to a gene: 3. The germline CDR1 and CDR2 sequences are KGHSH and LQKENI.

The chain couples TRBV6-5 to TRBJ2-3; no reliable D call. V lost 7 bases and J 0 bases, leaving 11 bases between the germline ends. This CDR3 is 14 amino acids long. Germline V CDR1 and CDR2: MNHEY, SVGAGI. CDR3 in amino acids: CASNSGLSTDTQYF. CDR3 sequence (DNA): TGTGCCAGCAACTCCGGCCTCAGCACAGATACGCAGTATTTT.

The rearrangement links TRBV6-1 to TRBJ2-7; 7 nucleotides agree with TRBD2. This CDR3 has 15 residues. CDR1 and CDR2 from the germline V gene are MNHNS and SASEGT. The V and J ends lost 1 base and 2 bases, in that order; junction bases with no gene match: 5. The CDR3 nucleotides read TGTGCCAGCAGTGAAGGGGGGGGAGTTCCCTACGAGCAGTACTTC. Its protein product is CASSEGGGVPYEQYF.

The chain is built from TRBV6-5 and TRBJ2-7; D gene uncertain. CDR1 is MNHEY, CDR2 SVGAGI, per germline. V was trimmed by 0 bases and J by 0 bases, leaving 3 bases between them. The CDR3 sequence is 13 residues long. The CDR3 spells CASSYSGSYEQYF. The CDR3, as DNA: TGTGCCAGCAGTTACTCCGGCTCCTACGAGCAGTACTTC.

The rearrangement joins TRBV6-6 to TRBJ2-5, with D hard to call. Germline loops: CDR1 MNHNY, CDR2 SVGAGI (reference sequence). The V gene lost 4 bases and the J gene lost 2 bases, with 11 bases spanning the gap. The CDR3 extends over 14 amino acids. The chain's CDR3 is CASSFGRDQETQYF. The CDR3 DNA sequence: TGTGCCAGCAGTTTCGGACGCGATCAAGAGACCCAGTACTTC.

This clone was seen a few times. CDR3 DNA sequence: TGCGCCAGCAGCTACGCCGGGACAGTACACAATGAGCAGTTCTTC. Protein sequence: CASSYAGTVHNEQFF. The chain combines TRBV5-1 with TRBJ2-1, with 7 bases aligning to TRBD1. The CDR3 totals 15 residues. In germline, CDR1 is SGHRS, CDR2 YFSETQ. The ends lost 3 bases at V and 5 bases at J; junction bases unmatched: 8.

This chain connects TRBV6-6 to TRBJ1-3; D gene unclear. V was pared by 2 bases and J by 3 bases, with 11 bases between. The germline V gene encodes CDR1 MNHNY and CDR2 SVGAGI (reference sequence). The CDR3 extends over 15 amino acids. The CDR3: CASSYPNSLGNTIYF. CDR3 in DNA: TGTGCCAGCAGTTACCCAAATTCCCTTGGAAACACCATATATTTT.

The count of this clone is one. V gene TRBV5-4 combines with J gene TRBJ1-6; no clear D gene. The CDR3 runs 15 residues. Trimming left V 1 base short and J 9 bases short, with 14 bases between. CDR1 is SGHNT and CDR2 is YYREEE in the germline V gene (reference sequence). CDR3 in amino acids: CASSLLPLVGSPLHF. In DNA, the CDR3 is TGTGCCAGCAGCTTGCTGCCGCTAGTAGGTTCACCCCTCCACTTT.

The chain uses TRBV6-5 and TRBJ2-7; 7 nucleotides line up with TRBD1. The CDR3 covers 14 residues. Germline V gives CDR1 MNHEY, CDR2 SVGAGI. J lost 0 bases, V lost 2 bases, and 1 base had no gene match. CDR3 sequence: CASSYGQVSYEQYF. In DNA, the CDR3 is TGTGCCAGCAGTTACGGACAGGTCTCCTACGAGCAGTACTTC.

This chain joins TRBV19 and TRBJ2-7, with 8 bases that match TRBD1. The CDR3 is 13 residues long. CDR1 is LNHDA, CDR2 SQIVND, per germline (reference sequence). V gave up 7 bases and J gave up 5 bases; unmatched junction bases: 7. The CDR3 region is CASTAGTGNEQYF. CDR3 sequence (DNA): TGTGCCAGTACCGCCGGGACAGGTAACGAGCAGTACTTC.

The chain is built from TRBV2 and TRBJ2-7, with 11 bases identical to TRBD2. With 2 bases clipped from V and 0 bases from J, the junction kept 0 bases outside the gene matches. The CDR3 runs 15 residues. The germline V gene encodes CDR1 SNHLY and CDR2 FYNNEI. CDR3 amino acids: CASSETSGSSYEQYF. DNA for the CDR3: TGTGCCAGCAGTGAAACTAGCGGGAGCTCCTACGAGCAGTACTTC.

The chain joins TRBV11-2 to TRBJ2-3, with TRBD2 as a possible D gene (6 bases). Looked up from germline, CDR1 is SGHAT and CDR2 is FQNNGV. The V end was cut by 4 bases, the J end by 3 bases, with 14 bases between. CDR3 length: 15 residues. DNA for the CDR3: TGTGCCAGCAGCTCGACTAGTTGGGTTACAGATACGCAGTATTTT. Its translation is CASSSTSWVTDTQYF.

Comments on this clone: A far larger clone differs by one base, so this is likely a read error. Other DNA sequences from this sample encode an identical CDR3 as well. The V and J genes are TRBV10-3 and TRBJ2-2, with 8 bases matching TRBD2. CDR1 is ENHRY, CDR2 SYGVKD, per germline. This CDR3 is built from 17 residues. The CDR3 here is CAISGSPTSGGAGELFF. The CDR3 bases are TGTGCCATCAGTGGGTCCCCAACTAGCGGCGGTGCCGGGGAGCTATTTTTT.

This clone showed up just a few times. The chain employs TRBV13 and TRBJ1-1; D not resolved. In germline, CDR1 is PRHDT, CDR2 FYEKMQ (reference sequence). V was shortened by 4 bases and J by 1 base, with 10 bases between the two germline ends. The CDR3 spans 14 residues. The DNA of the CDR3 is TGTGCCAGCAGCTATCGAAATCCGAACACTGAAGCTTTCTTT. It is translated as CASSYRNPNTEAFF.

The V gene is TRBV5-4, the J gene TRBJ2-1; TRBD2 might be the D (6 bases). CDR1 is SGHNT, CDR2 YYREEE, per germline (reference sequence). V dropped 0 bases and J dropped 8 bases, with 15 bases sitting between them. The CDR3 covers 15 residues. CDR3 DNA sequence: TGTGCCAGCAGCTTGGCAGGGCGGGGTGTCGATGAGCAGTTCTTC. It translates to CASSLAGRGVDEQFF. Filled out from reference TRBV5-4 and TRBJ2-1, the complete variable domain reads ETGVTQSPTHLIKTRGQQVTLRCSSQSGHNTVSWYQQALGQGPQFIFQYYREEENGRGNFPPRFSGLQFPNYSSELNVNALELDDSALYLCASSLAGRGVDEQFFGPGTRLTVL.

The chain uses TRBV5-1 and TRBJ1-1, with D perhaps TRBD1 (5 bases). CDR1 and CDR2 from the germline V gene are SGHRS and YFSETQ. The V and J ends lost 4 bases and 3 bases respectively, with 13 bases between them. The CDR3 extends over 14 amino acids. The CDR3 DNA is TGCGCCAGCAGCGGGGGAACCTTTTACACTGAAGCTTTCTTT. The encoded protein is CASSGGTFYTEAFF.

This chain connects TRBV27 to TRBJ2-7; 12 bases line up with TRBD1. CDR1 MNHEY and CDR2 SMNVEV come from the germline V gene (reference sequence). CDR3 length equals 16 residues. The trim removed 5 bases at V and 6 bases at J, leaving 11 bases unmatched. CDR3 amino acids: CASSMTQGQGASEQYF. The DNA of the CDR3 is TGTGCCAGCAGTATGACCCAGGGACAGGGGGCCTCCGAGCAGTACTTC.

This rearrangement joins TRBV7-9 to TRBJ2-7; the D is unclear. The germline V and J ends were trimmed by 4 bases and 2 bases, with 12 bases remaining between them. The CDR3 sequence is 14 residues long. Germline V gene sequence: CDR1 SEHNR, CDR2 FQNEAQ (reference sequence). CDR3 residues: CASSSHLKPYEQYF. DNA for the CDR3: TGTGCCAGCAGCTCTCACCTAAAACCCTACGAGCAGTACTTC.

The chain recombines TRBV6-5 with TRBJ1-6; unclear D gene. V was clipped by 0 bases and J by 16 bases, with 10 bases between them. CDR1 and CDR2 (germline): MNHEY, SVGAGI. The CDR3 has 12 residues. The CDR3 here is CASSYSAGQLHF. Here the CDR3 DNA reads TGTGCCAGCAGTTACTCGGCAGGCCAGCTCCACTTT.

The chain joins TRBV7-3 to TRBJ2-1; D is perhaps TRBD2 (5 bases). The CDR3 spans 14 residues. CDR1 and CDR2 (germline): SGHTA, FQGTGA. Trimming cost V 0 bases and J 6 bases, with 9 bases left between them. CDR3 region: CASSLTVEGNEQFF. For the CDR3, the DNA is TGTGCCAGCAGCTTAACGGTCGAGGGCAATGAGCAGTTCTTC.

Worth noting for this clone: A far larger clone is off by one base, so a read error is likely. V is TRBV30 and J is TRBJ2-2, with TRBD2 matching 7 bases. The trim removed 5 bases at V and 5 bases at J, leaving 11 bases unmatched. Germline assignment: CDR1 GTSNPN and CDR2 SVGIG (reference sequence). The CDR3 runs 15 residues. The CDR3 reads CAWRGEGLRTGELFF. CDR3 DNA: TGTGCCTGGCGTGGGGAGGGACTAAGGACCGGGGAGCTGTTTTTT.

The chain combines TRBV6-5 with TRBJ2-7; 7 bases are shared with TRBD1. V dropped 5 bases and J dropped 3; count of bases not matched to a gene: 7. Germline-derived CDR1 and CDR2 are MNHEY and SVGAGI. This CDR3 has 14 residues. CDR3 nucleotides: TGTGCCAGCAGTCAAATTAGGGACAGCTACGAGCAGTACTTC. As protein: CASSQIRDSYEQYF.

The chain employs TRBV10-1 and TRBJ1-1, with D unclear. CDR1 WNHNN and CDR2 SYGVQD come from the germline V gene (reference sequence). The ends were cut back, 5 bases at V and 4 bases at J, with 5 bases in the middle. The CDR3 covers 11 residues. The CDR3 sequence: CASSSGTEAFF. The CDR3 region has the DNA TGCGCCAGCAGTAGTGGCACTGAAGCTTTCTTT.

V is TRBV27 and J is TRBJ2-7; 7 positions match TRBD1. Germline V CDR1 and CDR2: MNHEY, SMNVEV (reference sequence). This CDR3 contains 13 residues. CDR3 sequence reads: CAGVEQGYHEQYF. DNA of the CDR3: TGTGCAGGAGTTGAACAGGGGTACCACGAGCAGTACTTC.

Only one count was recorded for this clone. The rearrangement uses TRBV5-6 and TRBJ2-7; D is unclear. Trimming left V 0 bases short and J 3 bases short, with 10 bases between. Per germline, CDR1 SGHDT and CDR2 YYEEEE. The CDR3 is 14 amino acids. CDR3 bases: TGTGCCAGCAGCTTGGGTCAGAAACTCTACGAGCAGTACTTC. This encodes CASSLGQKLYEQYF.

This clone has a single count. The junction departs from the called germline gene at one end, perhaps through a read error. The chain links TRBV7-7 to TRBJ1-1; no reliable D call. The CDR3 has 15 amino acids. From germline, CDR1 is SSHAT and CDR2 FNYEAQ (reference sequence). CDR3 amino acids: CASSAIVGGNTEAFF. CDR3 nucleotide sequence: TGTGCTAGCAGCGCCATAGTTGGAGGGAACACTGAAGCTTTCTTT.

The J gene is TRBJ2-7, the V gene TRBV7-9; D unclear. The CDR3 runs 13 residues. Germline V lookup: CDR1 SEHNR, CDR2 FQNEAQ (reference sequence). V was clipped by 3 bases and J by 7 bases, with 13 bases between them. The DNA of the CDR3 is TGTGCCAGCAGCTTGGAGTTTCTCGAGGAGCAGTACTTC. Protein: CASSLEFLEEQYF. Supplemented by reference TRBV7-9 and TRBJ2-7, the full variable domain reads DTGVSQNPRHKITKRGQNVTFRCDPISEHNRLYWYRQTLGQGPEFLTYFQNEAQLEKSRLLSDRFSAERPKGSFSTLEIQRTEQGDSAMYLCASSLEFLEEQYFGPGTRLTVT.

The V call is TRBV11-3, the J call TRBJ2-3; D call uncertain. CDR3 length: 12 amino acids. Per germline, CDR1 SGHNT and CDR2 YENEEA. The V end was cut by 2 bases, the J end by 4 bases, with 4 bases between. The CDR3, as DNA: TGTGCCAGCAGCTTAAATTCAGATACGCAGTATTTT. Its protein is CASSLNSDTQYF.

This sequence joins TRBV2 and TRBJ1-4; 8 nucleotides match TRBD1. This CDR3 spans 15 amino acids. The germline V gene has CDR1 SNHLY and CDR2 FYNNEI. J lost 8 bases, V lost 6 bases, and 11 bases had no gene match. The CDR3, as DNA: TGTGCCAGCAGGGTCCAGACAGGGGTAGGCGAAAAACTGTTTTTT. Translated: CASRVQTGVGEKLFF.

CDR3 sequence: CASSSLLAGVGTDTQYF. The DNA for the CDR3 is TGTGCCAGCAGCTCCCTTCTAGCGGGAGTCGGCACAGATACGCAGTATTTT. V gene TRBV7-6 combines with J gene TRBJ2-3; 10 nucleotides line up with TRBD2. The CDR3 consists of 17 residues. V shed 4 bases, J shed 1 base, and the junction held 8 bases outside the gene matches. Germline V gene data show CDR1 as SGHVS and CDR2 as FNYEAQ.